These 22 T cell receptor beta chains were all obtained from the same sample, sequenced in a study of shared clonotypes between healthy human individuals. Clones were sequenced by immunoSEQ multiplex PCR, and TCRdb holds only the in-frame ones, with some missing. The sample has 550,000 to 800,000 clones, about 90% seen once. The sequenced material came from memory CD8+ T cells from PBMCs. Subset meaning: CD45RO+ cells pooled with CCR7-negative TemRA cells. The receptor source for this set is a man aged 18 to 30 in good health. Some clones in this sample may be carry-over from other donors' samples.

The count of this clone is one. This chain connects TRBV5-6 to TRBJ2-1; D gene uncertain. This CDR3 has 12 amino acids. CDR1 and CDR2 (germline): SGHDT, YYEEEE. V was trimmed by 1 base and J by 7 bases, leaving 6 bases between them. Written as DNA, the CDR3 is TGTGCCAGCAGCTTGACTCGTAATGAGCAGTTCTTC. It yields the protein CASSLTRNEQFF.

V gene TRBV7-8 combines with J gene TRBJ1-2, with TRBD1 matching 10 bases. The germline V gene encodes CDR1 SGHVS and CDR2 FQNEAQ. There are 13 residues in the CDR3. The V and J ends lost 6 bases and 7 bases, in that order; junction bases with no gene match: 5. CDR3 protein: CASSQDRGPGYTF. CDR3 coding DNA: TGTGCCAGCAGTCAAGACAGGGGGCCTGGCTACACCTTC.

The chain is built from TRBV5-1 and TRBJ2-7; TRBD1 matches 9 bases. Losses at the gene ends were 5 bases for V and 4 bases for J; bases not matched to a gene: 16. Germline CDR1 SGHRS, CDR2 YFSETQ. This CDR3 region has 17 residues. This CDR3 reads CASSPGQGFVVSYEQYF. The CDR3 DNA follows: TGCGCCAGCAGTCCGGGACAGGGCTTCGTAGTTTCGTACGAGCAGTACTTC.

Notes on this clone: A clone one base away is much larger, so this may be a read error. Within the sample, other DNA sequences also encode this same CDR3. This chain links TRBV2 with TRBJ2-7; possible D gene TRBD2, 5 bases. V shed 5 bases and J shed 4 bases, with 6 bases lying between them. Germline assignment: CDR1 SNHLY and CDR2 FYNNEI. The CDR3 spans 11 residues. CDR3 bases: TGTGCCAGCAGTTGGACTTACGAGCAGTACTTC. Amino acid sequence: CASSWTYEQYF.

The V call is TRBV9, the J call TRBJ2-3; a weak D match, TRBD1 (6 bases). The CDR3 sequence is 15 residues long. Trimming removed 4 bases at V and 2 bases at J, with 14 bases between. In germline, CDR1 is SGDLS, CDR2 YYNGEE. The CDR3 sequence is CASSTRTADTDTQYF. DNA of the CDR3: TGTGCCAGCAGCACCCGGACAGCGGACACAGATACGCAGTATTTT.

This chain connects TRBV29-1 to TRBJ2-2, with 8 bases fitting TRBD2. Looked up from germline, CDR1 is SQVTM and CDR2 is ANQGSEA. V lost 7 bases and J lost 9; bases outside the gene matches: 4. The CDR3 extends over 11 amino acids. As DNA, the CDR3 is TGCAGCGGGCAGCGGGGGTGGGAGCTGTTTTTT. Its protein is CSGQRGWELFF.

The chain recombines TRBV7-8 with TRBJ2-1; the D gene is possibly TRBD2 (6 bases). The CDR3 has 15 residues. The V gene lost 1 base and the J gene lost 2 bases, with 9 bases spanning the gap. In germline, CDR1 is SGHVS, CDR2 FQNEAQ. The CDR3 sequence: CASSLGGRPYNEQFF. The CDR3 region has the DNA TGTGCCAGCAGCTTAGGGGGGAGGCCCTACAATGAGCAGTTCTTC.

This clone occurred once. The chain is built from TRBV7-2 and TRBJ1-2; no clear D. The CDR3 totals 13 residues. CDR1 and CDR2 (germline): SGHTA, FQGNSA. Trimming took off 3 bases at V and 1 base at J, with 6 bases between the two ends. CDR3 DNA sequence: TGTGCCAGCAGCTTCGGGGTTAACTATGGCTACACCTTC. The encoded protein is CASSFGVNYGYTF.

The rearrangement links TRBV6-5 to TRBJ2-3, with D possibly matching TRBD2 (5 bases). Germline CDR1 and CDR2: MNHEY and SVGAGI. Trimming took 5 bases from V and 1 from J, leaving 13 bases between them. The CDR3 has 15 residues. The CDR3 coding sequence is TGTGCCAGCAGTCCGGACCCGAGGGGCACAGATACGCAGTATTTT. Translated: CASSPDPRGTDTQYF.

The chain recombines TRBV7-9 with TRBJ2-2; D perhaps matches TRBD1 (5 bases). Germline V gives CDR1 SEHNR, CDR2 FQNEAQ (reference sequence). CDR3 length: 15 residues. V shed 5 bases and J shed 2 bases, with 12 bases lying between them. CDR3 in amino acids: CASSNGHYNTGELFF. The CDR3 DNA reads TGTGCCAGCAGCAATGGACACTACAACACCGGGGAGCTGTTTTTT.

The chain has TRBV7-9 and TRBJ2-7, with D perhaps matching TRBD1 (5 bases). The CDR3 runs 12 residues. Germline assignment: CDR1 SEHNR and CDR2 FQNEAQ (reference sequence). The V end lost 5 bases, the J end lost 5 bases, and 10 bases lay between the germline ends. CDR3 loop: CASSQGRDEQYF. The CDR3 DNA reads as TGTGCCAGCAGCCAGGGTAGGGACGAGCAGTACTTC.

V and J are TRBV4-2 and TRBJ1-1, with D tentatively TRBD1 (5 bases). The CDR3 contains 15 residues. The germline V gene encodes CDR1 LGHNA and CDR2 YNFKEQ. Trimming left V 5 bases short and J 6 bases short, with 19 bases between. CDR3 sequence reads: CASSFSDSPNAEAFF. The DNA of the CDR3 is TGTGCCAGCAGCTTCTCCGACAGTCCCAACGCTGAAGCTTTCTTT.

The chain carries TRBV7-9 and TRBJ2-7, with 10 bases that match TRBD2. V was pared by 0 bases and J by 5 bases, with 10 bases of the junction left unmatched. CDR1 and CDR2 (germline): SEHNR, FQNEAQ (reference sequence). CDR3 length: 17 amino acids. The CDR3 reads CASSLAASGSYFDEQYF. CDR3 DNA sequence: TGTGCCAGCAGCTTAGCCGCTAGCGGGAGTTACTTCGACGAGCAGTACTTC.

The chain is built from TRBV9 and TRBJ2-7; TRBD2 aligns across 8 bases. This CDR3 is 14 amino acids long. Germline V gene data show CDR1 as SGDLS and CDR2 as YYNGEE. Trimming at V came to 1 base and at J to 3 bases, leaving 3 bases not matched to a gene. CDR3 coding DNA: TGTGCCAGCAGCGTAAGTAGCGGGAACTACGAGCAGTACTTC. This encodes CASSVSSGNYEQYF.

The rearrangement uses TRBV9 and TRBJ2-5, with a tentative D call TRBD1 (6 bases). This CDR3 region has 14 residues. V dropped 4 bases and J dropped 4 bases, with 14 bases sitting between them. CDR1 and CDR2 from the germline V gene are SGDLS and YYNGEE. The CDR3 sequence: CASSPTGRGETQYF. The CDR3 bases are TGTGCCAGCAGCCCAACAGGGAGAGGAGAGACCCAGTACTTC.

CDR3 sequence reads: CASSLEGGPTPYEQYF. The CDR3 DNA is TGTGCCAGCAGCTTAGAAGGGGGACCGACCCCCTACGAGCAGTACTTC. The rearrangement links TRBV11-2 to TRBJ2-5, with TRBD1 as a possible D gene (6 bases). The J call may be mistaken, given a closer DNA end match to TRBJ2-7. This CDR3 region has 16 residues. The germline V gene encodes CDR1 SGHAT and CDR2 FQNNGV.

The chain links TRBV7-6 to TRBJ2-7; 11 bases line up with TRBD2. Germline values: CDR1 SGHVS, CDR2 FNYEAQ. The CDR3 has 18 amino acids. V lost 0 bases to trimming and J lost 0 bases; unmatched junction nucleotides: 7. The CDR3 sequence: CASSLAGLAVRSSYEQYF. The CDR3 DNA is TGTGCCAGCAGCTTAGCGGGACTAGCGGTTAGGAGCTCCTACGAGCAGTACTTC.

This clone came up once. The V gene is TRBV9, the J gene TRBJ1-3; D is uncertain. The CDR3 extends over 16 amino acids. The germline gives CDR1 SGDLS, CDR2 YYNGEE. V lost 0 bases to trimming and J lost 0 bases, with 10 bases between them. CDR3 sequence (DNA): TGTGCCAGCAGCGTAGGCCCGATTACCTCTGGAAACACCATATATTTT. It yields the protein CASSVGPITSGNTIYF.

The chain couples TRBV19 to TRBJ2-2; D not resolved. The V and J ends lost 1 base and 4 bases respectively, with 10 bases between them. The CDR3 length is 15 residues. From germline, CDR1 is LNHDA and CDR2 SQIVND (reference sequence). The CDR3 DNA sequence: TGTGCCAGTAGTATAGTTGGGTTGGGCACCGGGGAGCTGTTTTTT. Translated: CASSIVGLGTGELFF.

This clone appeared once. V gene TRBV28 combines with J gene TRBJ2-2; 12 bases line up with TRBD2. This CDR3 has 16 amino acids. Germline-derived CDR1 and CDR2 are MDHEN and SYDVKM. The V segment lost 5 bases and the J segment 7 bases; nucleotides outside the gene matches: 8. The CDR3 sequence is CASSLRLAGVFGELFF. CDR3 in DNA: TGTGCCAGCAGTCTCCGACTAGCGGGAGTTTTCGGGGAGCTGTTTTTT.

V is TRBV7-9 and J is TRBJ1-1; D uncertain. V lost 5 bases and J lost 3, with 16 bases in between. In germline, CDR1 is SEHNR, CDR2 FQNEAQ (reference sequence). CDR3 size: 15 residues. The CDR3 DNA sequence: TGTGCCAGCAGCCCGTATAGGGTTAAGGACACTGAAGCTTTCTTT. This sequence encodes CASSPYRVKDTEAFF.

V is TRBV4-1 and J is TRBJ2-2, with D hard to call. V lost 0 bases and J lost 6, with 11 bases in between. The CDR3 runs to 15 residues. The germline V gene encodes CDR1 MGHRA and CDR2 YSYEKL. The CDR3 here is CASSQDLFQPGELFF. CDR3 in DNA: TGCGCCAGCAGCCAAGATTTGTTCCAGCCCGGGGAGCTGTTTTTT.